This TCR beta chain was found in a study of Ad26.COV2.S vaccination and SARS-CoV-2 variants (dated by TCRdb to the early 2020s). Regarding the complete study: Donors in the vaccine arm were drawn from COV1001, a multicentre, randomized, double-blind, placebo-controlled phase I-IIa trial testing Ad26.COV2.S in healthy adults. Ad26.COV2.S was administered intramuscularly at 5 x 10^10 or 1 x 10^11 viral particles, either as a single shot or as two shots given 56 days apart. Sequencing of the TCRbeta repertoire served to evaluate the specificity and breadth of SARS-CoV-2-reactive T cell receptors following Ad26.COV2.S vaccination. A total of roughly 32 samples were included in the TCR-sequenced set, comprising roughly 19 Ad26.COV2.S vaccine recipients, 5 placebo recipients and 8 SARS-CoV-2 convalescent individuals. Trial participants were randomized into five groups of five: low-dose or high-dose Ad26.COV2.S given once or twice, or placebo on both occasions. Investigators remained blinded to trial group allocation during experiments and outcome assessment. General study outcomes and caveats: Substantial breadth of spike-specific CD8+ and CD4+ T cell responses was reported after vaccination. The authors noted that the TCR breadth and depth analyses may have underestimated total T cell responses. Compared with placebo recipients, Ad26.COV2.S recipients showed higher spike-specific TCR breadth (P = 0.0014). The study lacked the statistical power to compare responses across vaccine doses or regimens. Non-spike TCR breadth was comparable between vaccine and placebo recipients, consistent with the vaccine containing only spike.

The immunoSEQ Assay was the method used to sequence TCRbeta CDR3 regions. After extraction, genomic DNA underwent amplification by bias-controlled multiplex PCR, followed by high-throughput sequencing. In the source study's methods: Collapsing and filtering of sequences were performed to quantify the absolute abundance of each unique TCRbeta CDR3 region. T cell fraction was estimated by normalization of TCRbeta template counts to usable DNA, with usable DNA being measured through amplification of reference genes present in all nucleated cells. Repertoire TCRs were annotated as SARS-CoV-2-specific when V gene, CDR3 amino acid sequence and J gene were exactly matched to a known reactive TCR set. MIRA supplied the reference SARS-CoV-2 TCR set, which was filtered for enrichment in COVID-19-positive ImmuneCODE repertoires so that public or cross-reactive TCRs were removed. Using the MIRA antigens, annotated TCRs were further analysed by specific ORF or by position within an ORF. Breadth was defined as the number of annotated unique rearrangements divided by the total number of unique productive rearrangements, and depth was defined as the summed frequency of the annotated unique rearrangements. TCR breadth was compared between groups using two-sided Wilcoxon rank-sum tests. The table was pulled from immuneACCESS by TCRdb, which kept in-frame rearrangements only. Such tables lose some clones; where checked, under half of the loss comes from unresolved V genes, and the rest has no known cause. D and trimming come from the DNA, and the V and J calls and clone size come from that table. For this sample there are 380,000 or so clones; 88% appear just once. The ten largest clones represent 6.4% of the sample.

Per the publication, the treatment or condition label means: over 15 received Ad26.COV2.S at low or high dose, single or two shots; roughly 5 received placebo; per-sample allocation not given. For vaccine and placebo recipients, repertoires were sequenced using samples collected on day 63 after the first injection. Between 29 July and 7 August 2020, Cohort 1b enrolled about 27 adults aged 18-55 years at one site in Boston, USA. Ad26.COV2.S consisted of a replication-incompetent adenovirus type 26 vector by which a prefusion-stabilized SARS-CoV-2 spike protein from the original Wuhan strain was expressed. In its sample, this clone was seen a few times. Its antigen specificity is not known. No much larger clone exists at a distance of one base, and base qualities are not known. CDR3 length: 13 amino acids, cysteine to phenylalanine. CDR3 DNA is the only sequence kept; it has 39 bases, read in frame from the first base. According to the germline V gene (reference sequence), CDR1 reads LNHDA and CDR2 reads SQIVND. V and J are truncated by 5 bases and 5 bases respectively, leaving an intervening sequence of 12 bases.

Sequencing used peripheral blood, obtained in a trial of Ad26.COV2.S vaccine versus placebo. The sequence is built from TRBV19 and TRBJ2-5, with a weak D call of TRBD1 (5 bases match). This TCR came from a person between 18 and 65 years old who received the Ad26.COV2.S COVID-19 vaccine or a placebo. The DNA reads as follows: TGTGCCAGTAGTGCCAGGGTGCAGGAGACCCAGTACTTC. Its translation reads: CASSARVQETQYF. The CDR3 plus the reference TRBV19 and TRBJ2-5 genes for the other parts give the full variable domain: DGGITQSPKYLFRKEGQNVTLSCEQNLNHDAMYWYRQDPGQGLRLIYYSQIVNDFQKGDIAEGYSVSREKKESFPLTVTSAQKNPTAFYLCASSARVQETQYFGPGTRLLVL.